These 3 T cell receptor beta chains were all obtained from the same sample, sequenced in a study of blood T cells in healthy people across ages. Combining a sample-barcoded 5' primer with a J-beta primer mix, a second PCR ran for about 7 to 11 cycles. TCRdb itself ran the 5' RACE reads through MiXCR, one entry per CDR3 protein. The sample lists around 1,000,000 distinct CDR3 sequences, around 27% seen once, with approximately 0.79% in the top ten. The sample was also linked to a second study, of T cells of mothers and their children.

Sequences were obtained from blood. Every receptor here comes from a girl aged 2-10 years in good health.

This chain joins TRBV20-1 and TRBJ1-5; tentative D call: TRBD1 (5 bases). Germline V CDR1 and CDR2: DFQATT, SNEGSKA (reference sequence). The V gene lost 1 base and the J gene lost 0 bases, with 16 bases spanning the gap. The CDR3 runs 17 residues. DNA of the CDR3: TGCAGTGCTAGAGGAATCCAGGGAGCTTTTAGCAATCAGCCCCAGCATTTT. It yields the protein CSARGIQGAFSNQPQHF.

There are a few counts of this clonotype. The J gene is TRBJ2-5, the V gene TRBV5-6, with 9 positions matching TRBD1. The CDR3 totals 15 residues. V shed 3 bases, J shed 9 bases, and the junction held 12 bases outside the gene matches. Germline assignment: CDR1 SGHDT and CDR2 YYEEEE. DNA for the CDR3: TGTGCCAGCAGCTACGGACAGGGGCTAGTGGGGGCCCAGTACTTC. Translation gives CASSYGQGLVGAQYF.

This clonotype appeared a few times. The V call is TRBV11-2, the J call TRBJ1-5, with D possibly being TRBD1 (5 bases). Germline V gives CDR1 SGHAT, CDR2 FQNNGV. Trimming shortened V by 7 bases and J by 7 bases, and 11 bases separated the two germline ends. The length of the CDR3 is 12 residues. The CDR3 reads CASNSQGQPQHF. In DNA form, the CDR3 reads TGTGCCAGCAATTCTCAGGGACAGCCCCAGCATTTT.